The 30 T cell receptor beta chains given below trace back to one sample, sequenced in a study of blood T cell repertoires in COVID-19. TCRdb's copy holds only in-frame clones and misses some; the assay was immunoSEQ multiplex PCR. Found here are 250,000 or so clones, about nine tenths of them singletons; the top ten hold roughly 4.3%. Sequenced input: PBMCs or T cells enriched from blood (not recorded which). The receptors here all came from a woman in her 30s with acute COVID-19.

The chain employs TRBV3-1 (or the pseudogene TRBV3-2) and TRBJ2-7; a weak D match, TRBD1 (5 bases). This CDR3 has 14 amino acids. V lost 4 bases and J 5 bases, leaving 15 bases between the germline ends. Germline CDR1 reads LGHDT; CDR2 reads YNNKEL (reference sequence). CDR3 DNA: TGTGCCAGCAGCCTTCAAGGGGTCAGGGACGAGCAGTACTTC. It yields the protein CASSLQGVRDEQYF.

CDR3 DNA: TGTGCCAGCAGCCCGAAAATGCCTGGGCGTGCAGCACAGTACGAGCAGTACTTC. This translates into CASSPKMPGRAAQYEQYF. The chain recombines TRBV7-6 with TRBJ2-7; D is uncertain. Per germline, CDR1 SGHVS and CDR2 FNYEAQ. The CDR3 length is 18 residues. Trimming cost V 5 bases and J 4 bases, with 27 bases left between them.

The chain recombines TRBV5-4 with TRBJ2-1, with 7 positions matching TRBD2. Germline CDR1 reads SGHNT; CDR2 reads YYREEE (reference sequence). The ends lost 2 bases at V and 4 bases at J; junction bases unmatched: 6. This CDR3 region has 15 residues. CDR3 nucleotide sequence: TGTGCCAGCAGCTTAAGCGGGAAAAGGTACAATGAGCAGTTCTTC. Protein sequence: CASSLSGKRYNEQFF.

The V and J genes are TRBV11-3 and TRBJ2-2; 9 nucleotides match TRBD2. V shed 0 bases, J shed 5 bases, and the junction held 13 bases outside the gene matches. Germline V gene sequence: CDR1 SGHNT, CDR2 YENEEA. The CDR3 totals 19 residues. The CDR3, as DNA: TGTGCCAGCAGCTTAGAGGGCCTTGGTAGCGGGAGAGGTACCGGGGAGCTGTTTTTT. Protein product: CASSLEGLGSGRGTGELFF. The whole variable domain, remainder taken from reference TRBV11-3 and TRBJ2-2, is EAGVVQSPRYKIIEKKQPVAFWCNPISGHNTLYWYLQNLGQGPELLIRYENEEAVDDSQLPKDRFSAERLKGVDSTLKIQPAELGDSAVYLCASSLEGLGSGRGTGELFFGEGSRLTVL.

The chain has TRBV27 and TRBJ1-6; D gene unclear. V was clipped by 6 bases and J by 11 bases, with 11 bases between them. The CDR3 contains 12 residues. CDR1 is MNHEY and CDR2 is SMNVEV in the germline V gene (reference sequence). Here the CDR3 reads CASSPSGPPLHF. The CDR3 coding sequence is TGTGCCAGCAGCCCCAGCGGACCACCCCTCCACTTT.

The rearrangement links TRBV6-4 to TRBJ1-1; D is uncertain. The germline gives CDR1 MRHNA, CDR2 SNTAGT. The CDR3 contains 13 residues. Trimming took 3 bases from V and 4 from J, leaving 9 bases between them. The CDR3 protein is CASSEEGGTEAFF. The CDR3 DNA reads TGTGCCAGCAGTGAGGAGGGCGGCACTGAAGCTTTCTTT.

The table lists this clone with a count of one. The rearrangement uses TRBV28 and TRBJ2-7; unclear D gene. Germline V gives CDR1 MDHEN, CDR2 SYDVKM. This CDR3 comprises 15 residues. V was clipped by 4 bases and J by 3 bases, with 16 bases between them. The CDR3 DNA sequence: TGTGCCAGCAGTTCTGTCCGGTTGGAGAACTACGAGCAGTACTTC. It specifies CASSSVRLENYEQYF.

The chain combines TRBV28 with TRBJ1-5; no definite D call. CDR1 MDHEN and CDR2 SYDVKM come from the germline V gene. The V gene lost 5 bases and the J gene lost 6 bases, with 17 bases spanning the gap. The CDR3 has 15 amino acids. The CDR3 bases are TGTGCCAGCAGTCTGACGACGAGGGTTGGTCAGCCCCAGCATTTT. It specifies CASSLTTRVGQPQHF.

The chain links TRBV18 to TRBJ2-7; D is possibly TRBD2 (6 bases). V was trimmed by 0 bases and J by 4 bases, leaving 13 bases between them. The CDR3 runs 15 residues. Looked up from germline, CDR1 is KGHSH and CDR2 is LQKENI. The CDR3: CASSPPGLGGYEQYF. For the CDR3, the DNA is TGTGCCAGCTCACCACCAGGGTTGGGGGGATACGAGCAGTACTTC. The whole variable domain, filled in from reference TRBV18 and TRBJ2-7, reads NAGVMQNPRHLVRRRGQEARLRCSPMKGHSHVYWYRQLPEEGLKFMVYLQKENIIDESGMPKERFSAEFPKEGPSILRIQQVVRGDSAAYFCASSPPGLGGYEQYFGPGTRLTVT.

The chain carries TRBV27 and TRBJ2-1; D perhaps matches TRBD2 (5 bases). V shed 0 bases and J shed 3 bases, with 12 bases lying between them. Germline CDR1 is MNHEY and CDR2 is SMNVEV (reference sequence). There are 16 residues in the CDR3. The DNA for the CDR3 is TGTGCCAGCAGTTTATCGACCTACGAGGGCTACAATGAGCAGTTCTTC. Its protein is CASSLSTYEGYNEQFF.

This CDR3 reads CASSSPAGGSYEQYF. For the CDR3, the DNA is TGTGCCAGCAGTTCCCCAGCGGGAGGCTCCTACGAGCAGTACTTC. The chain recombines TRBV27 with TRBJ2-7, with TRBD2 matching 9 bases. In germline, CDR1 is MNHEY, CDR2 SMNVEV (reference sequence). V shed 4 bases and J 0 bases; nucleotides not matched to a gene: 4. CDR3 size: 15 residues.

The chain joins TRBV5-6 to TRBJ2-1, with 9 positions matching TRBD2. The germline gives CDR1 SGHDT, CDR2 YYEEEE. The CDR3 extends over 16 amino acids. The J segment lost 6 bases and the V segment lost 1 base, leaving 8 bases of the junction unmatched. The CDR3 loop reads CASSLFPASGINEQFF. The CDR3 coding sequence is TGTGCCAGCAGCTTGTTTCCGGCTAGCGGGATCAATGAGCAGTTCTTC. Full variable domain (missing parts from reference TRBV5-6 and TRBJ2-1): DAGVTQSPTHLIKTRGQQVTLRCSPKSGHDTVSWYQQALGQGPQFIFQYYEEEERQRGNFPDRFSGHQFPNYSSELNVNALLLGDSALYLCASSLFPASGINEQFFGPGTRLTVL.

The rearrangement joins TRBV5-5 to TRBJ1-5, with 11 bases that match TRBD1. The germline V gene encodes CDR1 SGHKS and CDR2 YYEKEE (reference sequence). The CDR3 covers 17 residues. J was trimmed by 0 bases and V by 3 bases; bases with no gene match: 5. This CDR3 is CASSWGQGVGSNQPQHF. CDR3 coding DNA: TGTGCCAGCAGCTGGGGACAGGGGGTCGGTAGCAATCAGCCCCAGCATTTT.

This clone was seen more than once but under ten times. The chain employs TRBV28 and TRBJ2-2; TRBD1 matches at 7 bases. The CDR3 is 15 residues long. CDR1 and CDR2 from the germline V gene are MDHEN and SYDVKM. V lost 2 bases, J lost 3 bases, and 3 bases stayed unmatched. The DNA for the CDR3 is TGTGCCAGCAGTTTACAGGGACAGTACACCGGGGAGCTGTTTTTT. Encoded protein: CASSLQGQYTGELFF. Based on the CDR3 plus reference TRBV28 and TRBJ2-2, the full variable domain is DVKVTQSSRYLVKRTGEKVFLECVQDMDHENMFWYRQDPGLGLRLIYFSYDVKMKEKGDIPEGYSVSREKKERFSLILESASTNQTSMYLCASSLQGQYTGELFFGEGSRLTVL.

The chain has TRBV16 and TRBJ2-5; tentative D call: TRBD2 (6 bases). The germline V and J ends were trimmed by 6 bases and 3 bases, with 11 bases remaining between them. The CDR3 spans 13 residues. Germline V gene sequence: CDR1 KGHSY, CDR2 FQNENV. The CDR3 is CASRPTRKETQYF. CDR3 DNA sequence: TGTGCCAGCAGACCGACTAGGAAAGAGACCCAGTACTTC.

As DNA, the CDR3 is TGTGCCAGCAGCTTAGGGGGCGGTATCACAGATACGCAGTATTTT. Protein sequence: CASSLGGGITDTQYF. This rearrangement joins TRBV7-7 to TRBJ2-3; perhaps TRBD1 as D (5 bases). Trimming shortened V by 1 base and J by 2 bases, and 10 bases separated the two germline ends. Germline CDR1 and CDR2: SSHAT and FNYEAQ (reference sequence). The CDR3 totals 15 residues.

This clone was observed a few times. The chain combines TRBV7-2 with TRBJ1-5; 7 positions match TRBD1. The CDR3 is 13 residues long. V lost 5 bases and J lost 5; bases outside the gene matches: 3. CDR1 and CDR2 (germline): SGHTA, FQGNSA. DNA for the CDR3: TGTGCCAGCAGCCCCCAGGGGGATCAGCCCCAGCATTTT. This encodes CASSPQGDQPQHF.

The chain employs TRBV9 and TRBJ2-1; 8 positions agree with TRBD2. Germline CDR1 is SGDLS and CDR2 is YYNGEE. The CDR3 loop spans 15 amino acids. The ends lost 3 bases at V and 2 bases at J; junction bases unmatched: 4. Here the CDR3 DNA reads TGTGCCAGCAGCGCAGGACTAGCCCCCTACAATGAGCAGTTCTTC. It codes for CASSAGLAPYNEQFF.

The chain couples TRBV25-1 to TRBJ2-2, with D possibly matching TRBD1 (6 bases). The germline V and J ends were trimmed by 0 bases and 7 bases, with 21 bases remaining between them. CDR1 and CDR2 from the germline V gene are MGHDK and SYGVNS. This CDR3 is built from 18 residues. The DNA of the CDR3 is TGTGCCAGCAGTGAATATATCTCGTCCGGGACAAATAACGGGGAGCTGTTTTTT. This gives the protein CASSEYISSGTNNGELFF. Together with reference TRBV25-1 and TRBJ2-2, the CDR3 gives the full variable domain: EADIYQTPRYLVIGTGKKITLECSQTMGHDKMYWYQQDPGMELHLIHYSYGVNSTEKGDLSSESTVSRIRTEHFPLTLESARPSHTSQYLCASSEYISSGTNNGELFFGEGSRLTVL.

The rearrangement joins TRBV28 to TRBJ2-2, with TRBD2 matching over 7 bases. In germline, CDR1 is MDHEN, CDR2 SYDVKM. With 7 bases clipped from V and 5 bases from J, the junction kept 7 bases outside the gene matches. The CDR3 runs 14 residues. The CDR3 DNA follows: TGTGCCAGCATCTGGAGGGAGGGAACCGGGGAGCTGTTTTTT. Protein product: CASIWREGTGELFF.

The chain is built from TRBV7-9 and TRBJ2-1; 12 positions agree with TRBD2. CDR3 length equals 17 residues. Germline V lookup: CDR1 SEHNR, CDR2 FQNEAQ (reference sequence). V was pared by 5 bases and J by 6 bases, with 11 bases of the junction left unmatched. The CDR3 DNA sequence: TGTGCCAGCAGCCTGGTCTCTAGCGGGAGGGCCCTCAATGAGCAGTTCTTC. Translating it yields CASSLVSSGRALNEQFF.

J is TRBJ2-7 and V is TRBV4-3; 13 nucleotides agree with TRBD2. Germline-derived CDR1 and CDR2 are LGHNA and YSLEER. Unmatched junction bases numbered 8, after V lost 0 bases and J lost 6 bases. This CDR3 is 17 amino acids long. The DNA of the CDR3 is TGCGCCAGCAGCCAAGACGGGGTCGGACTAGCGGGAGCCGAGCAGTACTTC. Translation: CASSQDGVGLAGAEQYF.

The chain couples TRBV27 to TRBJ1-5, with D possibly being TRBD1 (5 bases). The germline V gene has CDR1 MNHEY and CDR2 SMNVEV (reference sequence). V was trimmed by 0 bases and J by 4 bases, leaving 10 bases between them. The CDR3 extends over 15 amino acids. The CDR3 nucleotides read TGTGCCAGCAGTTTATCAGGGGCATCAAATCAGCCCCAGCATTTT. This gives the protein CASSLSGASNQPQHF.

This clone was counted only a few times. This chain links TRBV7-2 with TRBJ2-7, with D maybe TRBD2 (6 bases). CDR1 is SGHTA and CDR2 is FQGNSA in the germline V gene. Trimming shortened V by 2 bases and J by 4 bases, and 15 bases separated the two germline ends. The CDR3 sequence is 15 residues long. CDR3 protein: CASSLRDFLSYEQYF. Written as DNA, the CDR3 is TGTGCCAGCAGCTTAAGGGACTTTCTCTCTTACGAGCAGTACTTC.

V and J are TRBV7-3 and TRBJ2-5, with D possibly TRBD1 on 5 matching bases. The V gene lost 4 bases and the J gene lost 1 base, with 7 bases spanning the gap. Germline V gene lookup returns CDR1 SGHTA and CDR2 FQGTGA. The CDR3 extends over 13 amino acids. CDR3 amino acids: CASSYGAQETQYF. Here the CDR3 DNA reads TGTGCCAGCAGCTATGGGGCCCAAGAGACCCAGTACTTC.

This chain uses TRBV29-1 with TRBJ1-3; no reliable D call. In germline, CDR1 is SQVTM, CDR2 ANQGSEA. Trimming shortened V by 5 bases and J by 0 bases, and 11 bases separated the two germline ends. This CDR3 has 14 amino acids. Written as DNA, the CDR3 is TGCAGCGTTAGGAGCGGGAGCTCTGGAAACACCATATATTTT. Translating it yields CSVRSGSSGNTIYF. Together with reference TRBV29-1 and TRBJ1-3, the CDR3 gives the full variable domain: SAVISQKPSRDICQRGTSLTIQCQVDSQVTMMFWYRQQPGQSLTLIATANQGSEATYESGFVIDKFPISRPNLTFSTLTVSNMSPEDSSIYLCSVRSGSSGNTIYFGEGSWLTVV.

The chain employs TRBV19 and TRBJ2-6; D is undetermined. CDR3 length equals 14 residues. Trimming pared 5 bases from V and 4 bases from J, leaving 9 bases between. The germline V gene encodes CDR1 LNHDA and CDR2 SQIVND (reference sequence). The chain's CDR3 is CASSPGWGANVLTF. For the CDR3, the DNA is TGTGCCAGTAGTCCCGGTTGGGGGGCCAACGTCCTGACTTTC. Filled out from reference TRBV19 and TRBJ2-6, the complete variable domain reads DGGITQSPKYLFRKEGQNVTLSCEQNLNHDAMYWYRQDPGQGLRLIYYSQIVNDFQKGDIAEGYSVSREKKESFPLTVTSAQKNPTAFYLCASSPGWGANVLTFGAGSRLTVL.

The rearrangement links TRBV18 to TRBJ2-7, with 12 bases that match TRBD1. CDR3 size: 15 residues. The germline V gene encodes CDR1 KGHSH and CDR2 LQKENI. V gave up 3 bases and J gave up 5 bases; unmatched junction bases: 5. CDR3 sequence (DNA): TGTGCCAGCTCACCGGGGACAGGGGGCTTCGACGAGCAGTACTTC. Amino acid sequence: CASSPGTGGFDEQYF.

J is TRBJ1-2 and V is TRBV15; 7 positions match TRBD1. Germline CDR1 is LNHNV and CDR2 is YYDKDF (reference sequence). CDR3 length: 14 residues. J lost 3 bases, V lost 7 bases, and 8 bases had no gene match. This CDR3 is CATTNDRVDYGYTF. The CDR3 bases are TGTGCCACCACAAATGACAGGGTCGACTATGGCTACACCTTC.

This chain's CDR3 is CARSLVGAPGELFF. DNA of the CDR3: TGTGCCAGAAGCTTGGTGGGGGCCCCCGGGGAGCTGTTTTTT. This chain uses TRBV5-3 with TRBJ2-2; D is perhaps TRBD1 (6 bases). TRBV5-3 is assigned to the ORF class and has an uncertain function. This CDR3 spans 14 amino acids. V shed 0 bases and J shed 6 bases, with 9 bases lying between them.